This T cell receptor (beta chain) comes out of a study of T-cell memory formation after mild COVID-19. Study as a whole: Clustering of TCRs was largely donor specific.

On this clonotype itself: Its target is not known.

Study findings and constraints: Whereas later expanders leaned CD4+, clones contracting day 15 to 85 showed a balanced CD4/CD8 makeup. Most CD4+ clones that shrank were in CM and EM, while CD8+ ones turned up in EMRA. Nothing confirmed that second-wave clones peaking on day 37 were specific for SARS-CoV-2.

This CDR3 has 15 residues. Trimming took 0 bases from V and 5 from J, leaving 11 bases between them. Germline V CDR1 and CDR2: SGHNT, YYREEE (reference sequence). One entry per CDR3 protein results from TCRdb running MiXCR on the 5' RACE reads. The data contain about 290,000 distinct CDR3 sequences, more than 15% of them singletons. The TCR originated in a man aged 18 to 35 who had mild COVID-19 (a few samples of this study predate the infection). Cell type and time point are not known. The V and J genes are TRBV5-4 and TRBJ2-2, with D perhaps TRBD1 (5 bases). Specimen: PBMCs or a T cell subset sorted from them (not recorded which). CDR3 sequence reads: CASSLGQIRTGELFF. The DNA of the CDR3 is TGTGCCAGCAGCTTGGGACAGATAAGGACCGGGGAGCTGTTTTTT. The variable domain in full, with the rest retrieved from reference TRBV5-4 and TRBJ2-2, is ETGVTQSPTHLIKTRGQQVTLRCSSQSGHNTVSWYQQALGQGPQFIFQYYREEENGRGNFPPRFSGLQFPNYSSELNVNALELDDSALYLCASSLGQIRTGELFFGEGSRLTVL.